These 26 T cell receptor beta chains came from one sample sequenced in a study of shared T cell receptors in the human thymus. Some clones are missing from TCRdb's copy, which holds only in-frame ones; the method was immunoSEQ multiplex PCR. The sample contains about 400,000 clones, roughly 94% of which appear only once. The sample was thymocytes. The receptors derive from a human donor.

The V call is TRBV18, the J call TRBJ2-7; 9 nucleotides agree with TRBD1. V lost 4 bases and J lost 2; bases outside the gene matches: 6. This CDR3 has 15 residues. Per germline, CDR1 KGHSH and CDR2 LQKENI. Here the CDR3 reads CASSLSTGGTYEQYF. The CDR3 DNA sequence: TGTGCCAGCTCACTATCGACAGGGGGTACCTACGAGCAGTACTTC. The full variable domain, with the rest looked up from reference TRBV18 and TRBJ2-7, is NAGVMQNPRHLVRRRGQEARLRCSPMKGHSHVYWYRQLPEEGLKFMVYLQKENIIDESGMPKERFSAEFPKEGPSILRIQQVVRGDSAAYFCASSLSTGGTYEQYFGPGTRLTVT.

The rearrangement uses TRBV7-8 and TRBJ2-4, with D uncertain. V was shortened by 0 bases and J by 7 bases, with 13 bases between the two germline ends. From germline, CDR1 is SGHVS and CDR2 FQNEAQ. The CDR3 spans 15 residues. Here the CDR3 reads CASSLARDNWNIQYF. The CDR3 bases are TGTGCCAGCAGCTTAGCTAGGGATAATTGGAACATTCAGTACTTC.

On this clone itself: A read error may produce the germline difference seen at one junction end. The rearrangement links TRBV5-1 to TRBJ2-1; 8 nucleotides agree with TRBD2. CDR3 length: 14 residues. Germline V gives CDR1 SGHRS, CDR2 YFSETQ. This chain's CDR3 is CASGLSGSDNEQFF. The CDR3, as DNA: TGCGCCAGCGGCTTGAGCGGGAGCGACAATGAGCAGTTCTTC.

The V call is TRBV2, the J call TRBJ2-3; TRBD1 agrees at 9 bases. Germline CDR1 is SNHLY and CDR2 is FYNNEI. V shed 4 bases and J 4 bases; nucleotides not matched to a gene: 0. The CDR3 is 13 amino acids. The CDR3 DNA follows: TGTGCCAGCAGTGGACAGGGGGCAGATACGCAGTATTTT. This translates into CASSGQGADTQYF.

The chain combines TRBV27 with TRBJ1-6, with a tentative D call TRBD1 (5 bases). From germline, CDR1 is MNHEY and CDR2 SMNVEV (reference sequence). The V end was cut by 6 bases, the J end by 6 bases, with 15 bases between. CDR3 length: 15 amino acids. The CDR3 reads CASSNHQGGNSPLHF. The CDR3 DNA reads as TGTGCCAGCAGCAATCACCAGGGTGGTAATTCACCCCTCCACTTT.

As to this clone: Germline is not matched at one junction end, which may reflect a read error. V usage is TRBV5-1 and J usage is TRBJ2-1; 8 bases are a match to TRBD2. This CDR3 has 14 amino acids. Germline V gene lookup returns CDR1 SGHRS and CDR2 YFSETQ. CDR3 amino acids: CARSGRGGYNEQFF. The CDR3 bases are TGCGCCCGCAGCGGCCGGGGGGGCTACAATGAGCAGTTCTTC.

This chain uses TRBV5-4 with TRBJ2-3; no clear D. CDR1 is SGHNT and CDR2 is YYREEE in the germline V gene (reference sequence). The CDR3 covers 15 residues. Trimming cost V 4 bases and J 2 bases, with 14 bases left between them. CDR3 region: CASSHSDDLTDTQYF. CDR3 DNA: TGTGCCAGCAGCCACTCGGACGACCTCACAGATACGCAGTATTTT.

This chain uses TRBV5-8 with TRBJ1-5; D remains ambiguous. V was clipped by 3 bases and J by 5 bases, with 9 bases between them. Germline CDR1 is SGHTS and CDR2 is YDEGEE. The CDR3 length is 13 residues. The CDR3 region is CASSSRTHQPQHF. The CDR3 DNA reads TGTGCCAGCAGCTCCCGGACCCATCAGCCCCAGCATTTT.

The chain has TRBV11-3 and TRBJ2-4, with D perhaps TRBD1 or TRBD2 (5 bases each). With 4 bases removed from V and 0 bases from J, the gap between germline ends came to 10 bases. Per germline, CDR1 SGHNT and CDR2 YENEEA. The length of the CDR3 is 15 residues. This CDR3 reads CASSCGGVAKNIQYF. CDR3 bases: TGTGCCAGCAGCTGTGGGGGAGTAGCCAAAAACATTCAGTACTTC.

V and J are TRBV5-6 and TRBJ2-2; the D gene is possibly TRBD1 (6 bases). CDR1 and CDR2 (germline): SGHDT, YYEEEE. The length of the CDR3 is 14 residues. Trimming stripped 4 bases from V and 3 bases from J, with 10 bases between. CDR3 nucleotides: TGTGCCAGCAGCCCCCACAGGGACACCGGGGAGCTGTTTTTT. It yields the protein CASSPHRDTGELFF.

V is TRBV27 and J is TRBJ2-7, with D perhaps TRBD2 (6 bases). The CDR3 has 15 amino acids. From germline, CDR1 is MNHEY and CDR2 SMNVEV (reference sequence). Trimming left V 3 bases short and J 0 bases short, with 12 bases between. This CDR3 reads CASSFGGTSSYEQYF. DNA of the CDR3: TGTGCCAGCAGTTTTGGGGGGACGAGCTCCTACGAGCAGTACTTC.

The CDR3 loop reads CASSYSGGRGTDTQYF. CDR3 bases: TGTGCCAGCAGTTATTCTGGTGGGAGAGGAACAGATACGCAGTATTTT. This rearrangement joins TRBV6-6 to TRBJ2-3, with a tentative D call TRBD2 (5 bases). The germline V and J ends were trimmed by 3 bases and 3 bases, with 16 bases remaining between them. The CDR3 is 16 amino acids. Germline assignment: CDR1 MNHNY and CDR2 SVGAGI (reference sequence).

This clone was recorded a few times. The genes are TRBV2 and TRBJ2-7; D gene uncertain. This CDR3 is built from 12 residues. Germline CDR1 is SNHLY and CDR2 is FYNNEI. The ends were cut back, 6 bases at V and 1 base at J, with 7 bases in the middle. The CDR3 sequence: CASRRRSYEQYF. The CDR3, as DNA: TGTGCCAGCAGGAGACGGTCCTACGAGCAGTACTTC. Together with reference TRBV2 and TRBJ2-7, the CDR3 gives the full variable domain: EPEVTQTPSHQVTQMGQEVILRCVPISNHLYFYWYRQILGQKVEFLVSFYNNEISEKSEIFDDQFSVERPDGSNFTLKIRSTKLEDSAMYFCASRRRSYEQYFGPGTRLTVT.

The chain carries TRBV7-6 and TRBJ1-1; TRBD1 matches at 8 bases. The CDR3 spans 15 residues. The germline gives CDR1 SGHVS, CDR2 FNYEAQ. Losses at the gene ends were 2 bases for V and 3 bases for J; bases not matched to a gene: 5. CDR3 nucleotides: TGTGCCAGCAGCTTATTTCCAGGGGGCGACACTGAAGCTTTCTTT. Translating it yields CASSLFPGGDTEAFF.

This chain connects TRBV5-1 to TRBJ2-7; D is unresolved. V was pared by 4 bases and J by 3 bases, with 17 bases between. This CDR3 comprises 15 residues. The germline V gene encodes CDR1 SGHRS and CDR2 YFSETQ. Written as DNA, the CDR3 is TGCGCCAGCAGCCCCTCGTACTCGGGCTACTACGAGCAGTACTTC. Residues: CASSPSYSGYYEQYF.

The chain uses TRBV7-8 and TRBJ2-1; D unclear. CDR3 length: 15 residues. Germline CDR1 and CDR2: SGHVS and FQNEAQ. Deletions cut 3 bases from V and 0 bases from J, with 9 bases between. CDR3 sequence: CASSFRRTSYNEQFF. CDR3 DNA sequence: TGTGCCAGCAGCTTCAGGAGAACCTCCTACAATGAGCAGTTCTTC.

The gene calls are TRBV6-1 and TRBJ1-5; D is ambiguous. V lost 9 bases, J lost 0 bases, and 9 bases lay in between. The CDR3 is made up of 13 amino acids. The germline CDR1 and CDR2 sequences are MNHNS and SASEGT. The CDR3 bases are TGTGCCAGTGATTGGGGTAGCAATCAGCCCCAGCATTTT. As protein: CASDWGSNQPQHF.

J is TRBJ2-1 and V is TRBV6-1, with no clear D. Trimming took off 0 bases at V and 7 bases at J, with 13 bases between the two ends. This CDR3 is built from 15 residues. The V gene's germline CDR1 is MNHNS and CDR2 SASEGT. CDR3 DNA sequence: TGTGCCAGCAGTGAAGCGCGGCTAGGGTGTAATGAGCAGTTCTTC. Its translation: CASSEARLGCNEQFF.

The chain links TRBV28 to TRBJ1-5, with a weak D call TRBD1 (5 bases). Trimming removed 4 bases at V and 5 bases at J, with 21 bases between. This CDR3 has 17 amino acids. Germline assignment: CDR1 MDHEN and CDR2 SYDVKM. CDR3 sequence (DNA): TGTGCCAGCAGTTCTGGGACGTCGGAATTGGAAGATCAGCCCCAGCATTTT. It yields the protein CASSSGTSELEDQPQHF.

J is TRBJ2-1 and V is TRBV29-1, with 11 bases identical to TRBD1. CDR1 is SQVTM, CDR2 ANQGSEA, per germline. J lost 6 bases, V lost 3 bases, and 1 base had no gene match. This CDR3 is 13 amino acids long. CDR3 protein: CSVEGTGGNEQFF. The CDR3 coding sequence is TGCAGCGTTGAGGGGACAGGGGGCAATGAGCAGTTCTTC.

Here the CDR3 DNA reads TGTGCCAGCAGCAATTCGGGACTACTCAACGAGCAGTACTTC. Protein product: CASSNSGLLNEQYF. The chain recombines TRBV21-1 with TRBJ2-7; no DNA check was done on the table's D call, TRBD2. TRBV21-1 is termed a pseudogene. This CDR3 has 14 amino acids.

CDR3 protein: CATSRGRVGVQETQYF. CDR3 nucleotides: TGTGCCACCAGCAGAGGTCGGGTAGGGGTCCAAGAGACCCAGTACTTC. This chain uses TRBV15 with TRBJ2-5; a weak D match, TRBD1 (5 bases). This CDR3 has 16 residues. In germline, CDR1 is LNHNV, CDR2 YYDKDF (reference sequence). V lost 1 base and J lost 1, with 13 bases in between.

The rearrangement uses TRBV18 and TRBJ1-2; D remains ambiguous. CDR1 is KGHSH and CDR2 is LQKENI in the germline V gene. With 3 bases removed from V and 8 bases from J, the gap between germline ends came to 13 bases. The CDR3 runs to 13 residues. CDR3 region: CASSPRTAGGYTF. CDR3 in DNA: TGTGCCAGCTCACCTCGGACGGCAGGCGGCTACACCTTC.

This chain uses TRBV10-3 with TRBJ2-7; 7 nucleotides agree with TRBD2. The CDR3 spans 17 residues. Losses at the gene ends were 0 bases for V and 2 bases for J; bases not matched to a gene: 10. Looked up from germline, CDR1 is ENHRY and CDR2 is SYGVKD. The DNA of the CDR3 is TGTGCCATCAGTGAGTCCCAATTTGCCGGGACTACCTACGAGCAGTACTTC. Translated: CAISESQFAGTTYEQYF.

V is TRBV18 and J is TRBJ2-3; D not resolved. The V end lost 3 bases, the J end lost 3 bases, and 10 bases lay between the germline ends. This CDR3 contains 14 residues. Per germline, CDR1 KGHSH and CDR2 LQKENI. The CDR3 loop reads CASSPLPGTDTQYF. The DNA for the CDR3 is TGTGCCAGCTCACCGCTGCCCGGAACAGATACGCAGTATTTT.

V and J are TRBV6-5 and TRBJ2-7; unclear D gene. The ends were cut back, 5 bases at V and 5 bases at J, with 19 bases in the middle. The CDR3 consists of 15 residues. Germline CDR1 MNHEY, CDR2 SVGAGI. Here the CDR3 reads CASSGPPGRNDEQYF. Written as DNA, the CDR3 is TGTGCCAGCAGTGGGCCCCCGGGCAGGAACGACGAGCAGTACTTC.